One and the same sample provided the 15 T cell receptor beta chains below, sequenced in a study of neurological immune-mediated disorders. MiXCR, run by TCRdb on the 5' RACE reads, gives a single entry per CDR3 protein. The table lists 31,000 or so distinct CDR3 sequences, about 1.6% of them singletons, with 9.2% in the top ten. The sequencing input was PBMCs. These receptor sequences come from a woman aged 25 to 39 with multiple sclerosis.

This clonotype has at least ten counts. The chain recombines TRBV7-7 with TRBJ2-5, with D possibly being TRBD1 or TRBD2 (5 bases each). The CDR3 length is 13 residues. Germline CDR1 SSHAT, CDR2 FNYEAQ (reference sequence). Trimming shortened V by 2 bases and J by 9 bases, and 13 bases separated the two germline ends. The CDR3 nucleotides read TGTGCCAGCAGCTTAAGGGGTGAGGGAGCCCAGTACTTC. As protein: CASSLRGEGAQYF.

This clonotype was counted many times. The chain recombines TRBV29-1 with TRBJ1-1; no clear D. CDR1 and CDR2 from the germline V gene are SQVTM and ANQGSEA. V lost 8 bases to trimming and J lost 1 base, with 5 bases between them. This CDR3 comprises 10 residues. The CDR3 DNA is TGCAGCTTTAAGAACACTGAAGCTTTCTTT. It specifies CSFKNTEAFF.

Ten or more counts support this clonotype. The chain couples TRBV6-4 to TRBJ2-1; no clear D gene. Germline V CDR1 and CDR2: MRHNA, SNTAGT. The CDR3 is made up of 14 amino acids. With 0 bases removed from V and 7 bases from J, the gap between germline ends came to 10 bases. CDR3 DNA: TGTGCCAGCAGTGACTCGTCGGGTAGGAATGAGCAGTTCTTC. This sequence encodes CASSDSSGRNEQFF.

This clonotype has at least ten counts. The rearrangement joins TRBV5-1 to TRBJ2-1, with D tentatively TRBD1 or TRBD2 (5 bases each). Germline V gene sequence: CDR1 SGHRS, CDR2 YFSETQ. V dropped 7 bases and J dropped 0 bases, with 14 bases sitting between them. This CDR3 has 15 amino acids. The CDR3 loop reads CASEITGGSYNEQFF. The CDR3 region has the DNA TGCGCCAGCGAGATTACTGGGGGCTCCTACAATGAGCAGTTCTTC.

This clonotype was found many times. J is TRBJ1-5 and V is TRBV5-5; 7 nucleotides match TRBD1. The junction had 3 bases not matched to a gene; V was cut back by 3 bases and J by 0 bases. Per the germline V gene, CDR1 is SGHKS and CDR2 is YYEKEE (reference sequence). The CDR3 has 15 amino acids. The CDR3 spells CASSWGQLSNQPQHF. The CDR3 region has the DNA TGTGCCAGCAGCTGGGGACAGCTTAGCAATCAGCCCCAGCATTTT.

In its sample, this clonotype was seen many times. CDR3 sequence reads: CASSLTQGSGEQYF. CDR3 nucleotides: TGTGCCAGCAGCTTAACGCAGGGGTCGGGCGAGCAGTACTTC. V is TRBV7-2 and J is TRBJ2-7; TRBD1 might be the D (6 bases). Per the germline V gene, CDR1 is SGHTA and CDR2 is FQGNSA. The CDR3 length is 14 residues. V was pared by 2 bases and J by 6 bases, with 14 bases between.

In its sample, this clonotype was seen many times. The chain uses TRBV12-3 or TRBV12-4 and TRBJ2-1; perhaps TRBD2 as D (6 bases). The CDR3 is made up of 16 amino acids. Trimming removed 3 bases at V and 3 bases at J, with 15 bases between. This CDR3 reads CASSFSTSLSYNEQFF. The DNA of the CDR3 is TGTGCCAGCAGTTTTTCCACTAGCCTTAGCTACAATGAGCAGTTCTTC.

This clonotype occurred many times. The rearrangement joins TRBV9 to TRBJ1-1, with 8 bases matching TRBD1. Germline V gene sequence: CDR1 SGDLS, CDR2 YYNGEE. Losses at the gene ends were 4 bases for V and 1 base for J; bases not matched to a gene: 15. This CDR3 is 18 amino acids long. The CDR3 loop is CASSSERGQGGWNTEAFF. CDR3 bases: TGTGCCAGCAGCTCCGAGCGTGGACAGGGTGGTTGGAACACTGAAGCTTTCTTT.

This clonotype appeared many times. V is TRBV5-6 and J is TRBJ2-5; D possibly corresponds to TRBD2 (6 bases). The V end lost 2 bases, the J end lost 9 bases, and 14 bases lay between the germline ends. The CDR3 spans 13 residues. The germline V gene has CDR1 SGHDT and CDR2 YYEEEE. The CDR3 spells CASSFRASGAQYF. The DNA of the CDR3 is TGTGCCAGCAGCTTTAGGGCCTCGGGAGCCCAGTACTTC.

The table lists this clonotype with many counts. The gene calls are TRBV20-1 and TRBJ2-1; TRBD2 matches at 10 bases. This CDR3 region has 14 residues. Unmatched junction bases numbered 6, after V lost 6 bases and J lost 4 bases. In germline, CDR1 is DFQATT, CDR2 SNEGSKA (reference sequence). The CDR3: CSARIAGGYNEQFF. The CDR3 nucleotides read TGCAGTGCAAGAATAGCGGGGGGATACAATGAGCAGTTCTTC.

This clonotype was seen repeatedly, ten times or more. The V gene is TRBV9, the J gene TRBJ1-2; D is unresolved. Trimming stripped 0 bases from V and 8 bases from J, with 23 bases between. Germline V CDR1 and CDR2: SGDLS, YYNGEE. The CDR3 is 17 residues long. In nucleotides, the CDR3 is TGTGCCAGCAGCGTAGTGTCGTCGGGTCTCAACGTTAGGGGCTACACCTTC. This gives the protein CASSVVSSGLNVRGYTF.

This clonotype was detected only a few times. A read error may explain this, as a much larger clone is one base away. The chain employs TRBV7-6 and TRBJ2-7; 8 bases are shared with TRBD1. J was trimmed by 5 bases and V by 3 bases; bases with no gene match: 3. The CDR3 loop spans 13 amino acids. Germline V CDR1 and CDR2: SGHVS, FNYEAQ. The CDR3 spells CASSFGQGDEQYV. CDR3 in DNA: TGTGCCAGCAGCTTCGGACAGGGTGACGAGCAGTACGTC.

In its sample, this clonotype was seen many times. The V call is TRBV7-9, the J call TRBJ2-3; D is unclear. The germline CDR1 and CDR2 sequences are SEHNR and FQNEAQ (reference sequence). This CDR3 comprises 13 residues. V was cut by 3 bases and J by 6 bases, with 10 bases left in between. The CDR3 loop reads CASSFTQVDTQYF. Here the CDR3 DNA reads TGTGCCAGCAGCTTTACCCAGGTGGATACGCAGTATTTT.

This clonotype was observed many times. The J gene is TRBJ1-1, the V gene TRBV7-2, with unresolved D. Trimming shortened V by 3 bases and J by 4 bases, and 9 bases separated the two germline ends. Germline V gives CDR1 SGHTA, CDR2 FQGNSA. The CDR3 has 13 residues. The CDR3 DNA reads TGTGCCAGCAGCTTCAAGTCAGCCACTGAAGCTTTCTTT. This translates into CASSFKSATEAFF.

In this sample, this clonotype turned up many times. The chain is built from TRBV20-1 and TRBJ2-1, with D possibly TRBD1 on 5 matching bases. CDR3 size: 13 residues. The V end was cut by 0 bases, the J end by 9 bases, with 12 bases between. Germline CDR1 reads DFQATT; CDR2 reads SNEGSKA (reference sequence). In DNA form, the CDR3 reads TGCAGTGCTAGAGATAAGGGGCATGGTGAGCAGTTCTTC. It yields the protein CSARDKGHGEQFF.